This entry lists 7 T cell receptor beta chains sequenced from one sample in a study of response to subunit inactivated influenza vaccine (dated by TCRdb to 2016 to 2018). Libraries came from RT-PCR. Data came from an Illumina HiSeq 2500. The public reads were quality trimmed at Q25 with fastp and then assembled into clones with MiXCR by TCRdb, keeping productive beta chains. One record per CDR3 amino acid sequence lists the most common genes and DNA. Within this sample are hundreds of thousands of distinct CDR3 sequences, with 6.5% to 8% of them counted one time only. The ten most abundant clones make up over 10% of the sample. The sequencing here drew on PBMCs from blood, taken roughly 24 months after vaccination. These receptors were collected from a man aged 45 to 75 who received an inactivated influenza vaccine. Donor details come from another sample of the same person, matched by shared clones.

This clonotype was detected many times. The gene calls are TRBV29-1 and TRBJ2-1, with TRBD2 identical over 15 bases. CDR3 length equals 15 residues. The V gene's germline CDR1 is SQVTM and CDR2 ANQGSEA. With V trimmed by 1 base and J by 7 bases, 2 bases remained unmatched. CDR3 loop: CSVEGTSGRANEQFF. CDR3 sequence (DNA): TGCAGCGTTGAAGGGACTAGCGGGAGGGCGAATGAGCAGTTCTTC.

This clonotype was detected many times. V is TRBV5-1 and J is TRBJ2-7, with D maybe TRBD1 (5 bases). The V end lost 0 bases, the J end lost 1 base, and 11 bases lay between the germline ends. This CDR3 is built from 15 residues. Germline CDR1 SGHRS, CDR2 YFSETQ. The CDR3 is CASSLGVGASYEQYF. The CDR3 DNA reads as TGCGCCAGCAGCTTGGGAGTAGGGGCTTCCTACGAGCAGTACTTC.

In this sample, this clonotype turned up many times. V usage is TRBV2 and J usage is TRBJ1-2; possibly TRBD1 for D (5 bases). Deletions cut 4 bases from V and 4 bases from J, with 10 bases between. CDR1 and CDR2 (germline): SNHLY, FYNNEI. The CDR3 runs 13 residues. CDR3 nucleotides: TGTGCCAGCAGTGTTGAGGGACCCTATGGCTACACCTTC. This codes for CASSVEGPYGYTF.

The CDR3, as DNA: TGTGCCAGCAGCGCGGAGCCGGGACAGGGGATATGGACCGGGGAGCTGTTTTTT. Protein sequence: CASSAEPGQGIWTGELFF. V and J are TRBV11-2 and TRBJ2-2; TRBD1 matches 10 bases. Germline lookup yields CDR1 SGHAT and CDR2 FQNNGV. This CDR3 has 18 residues. V shed 5 bases, J shed 5 bases, and the junction held 14 bases outside the gene matches.

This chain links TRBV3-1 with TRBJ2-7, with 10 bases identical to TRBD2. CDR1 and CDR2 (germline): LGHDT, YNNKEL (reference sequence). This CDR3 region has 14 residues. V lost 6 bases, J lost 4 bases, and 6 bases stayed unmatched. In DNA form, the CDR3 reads TGTGCCAGCAGACCGGGACTAGCGTCTTACGAGCAGTACTTC. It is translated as CASRPGLASYEQYF.

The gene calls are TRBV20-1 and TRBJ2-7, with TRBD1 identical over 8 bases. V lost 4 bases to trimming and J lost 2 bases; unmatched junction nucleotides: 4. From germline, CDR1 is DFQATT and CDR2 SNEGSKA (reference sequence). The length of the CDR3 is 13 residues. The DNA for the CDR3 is TGCAGTGCTAACCAGGGGGCAGCCTACGAGCAGTACTTC. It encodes CSANQGAAYEQYF.

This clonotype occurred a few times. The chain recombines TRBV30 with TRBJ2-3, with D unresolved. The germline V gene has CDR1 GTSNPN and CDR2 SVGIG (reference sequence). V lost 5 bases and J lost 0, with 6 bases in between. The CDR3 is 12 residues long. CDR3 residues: CAWRHSTDTQYF. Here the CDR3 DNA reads TGTGCCTGGCGACATAGCACAGATACGCAGTATTTT.